A selection of T cell receptor beta chains follows, all from one sample in a study of blood T cell repertoires in COVID-19. Sequencing was performed with immunoSEQ multiplex PCR; in TCRdb, only in-frame clones are kept and a portion is missing. The profile shows about 82,000 clones, 75% to 90% of them singletons. Sample: PBMCs or T cells enriched from blood (not recorded which). Receptors originate from a woman in her forties or fifties with acute COVID-19. Each CDR3 is given with its conserved first and last residue. The D gene is left open where the match is weak. A clone size is listed for some rows: how often the clone was seen (once, few, many), or a class if it is expanded.

D gene: NA; V gene: TRBV27; J gene: TRBJ2-1; clone size: NA; CDR3 DNA: TGTGCCAGCAGTCCGAAGACTAGACCCAATGAGCAGTTCTTC; CDR3 protein: CASSPKTRPNEQFF
D gene: TRBD2; V gene: TRBV25-1; J gene: TRBJ2-3; clone size: NA; CDR3 DNA: TGTGCCAGCAGTGAATGGAGTAGCGGGAGAAGGAGCACAGATACGCAGTATTTT; CDR3 protein: CASSEWSSGRRSTDTQYF
D gene: NA; V gene: TRBV5-1; J gene: TRBJ1-3; clone size: once; CDR3 DNA: TGCGCCAGCAGCTTGGCAGGGGACCCTGGAAACACCATATATTTT; CDR3 protein: CASSLAGDPGNTIYF
D gene: TRBD2; V gene: TRBV10-3; J gene: TRBJ2-3; clone size: once; CDR3 DNA: TGTGCCATCACTCCGACTAGCGGAACCACAGATACGCAGTATTTT; CDR3 protein: CAITPTSGTTDTQYF
D gene: NA; V gene: TRBV9; J gene: TRBJ1-2; clone size: NA; CDR3 DNA: TGTGCCAGCAGCGTATCATCCACGGGGGACAACTATGGCTACACCTTC; CDR3 protein: CASSVSSTGDNYGYTF
D gene: TRBD1; V gene: TRBV6-6; J gene: TRBJ1-2; clone size: NA; CDR3 DNA: TGTGCCAGCAGTTACTCTTGGCAGGGGGCGAACTATGGCTACACCTTC; CDR3 protein: CASSYSWQGANYGYTF
D gene: TRBD1; V gene: TRBV9; J gene: TRBJ1-3; clone size: NA; CDR3 DNA: TGTGCCAGCAGCCCGGGACAGCGGCTCTCTGGAAACACCATATATTTT; CDR3 protein: CASSPGQRLSGNTIYF
D gene: TRBD1; V gene: TRBV24-1; J gene: TRBJ2-2; clone size: NA; CDR3 DNA: TGTGCCACCAGTGGATTAACGACAGGGCTTGGCACCGGGGAGCTGTTTTTT; CDR3 protein: CATSGLTTGLGTGELFF
D gene: NA; V gene: TRBV30; J gene: TRBJ1-1; clone size: NA; CDR3 DNA: TGTGCCTGGAGTGTACGAGGGGGTGGCACTGAAGCTTTCTTT; CDR3 protein: CAWSVRGGGTEAFF
D gene: NA; V gene: TRBV19; J gene: TRBJ1-1; clone size: NA; CDR3 DNA: TGTGCCAGTAGTAGTTCAGGGCCTGAAGCTTTCTTT; CDR3 protein: CASSSSGPEAFF
D gene: TRBD1; V gene: TRBV5-1; J gene: TRBJ2-5; clone size: NA; CDR3 DNA: TGCGCCAGCAGCTTGAACAGGGGAGCCATAGAGACCCAGTACTTC; CDR3 protein: CASSLNRGAIETQYF
D gene: TRBD1; V gene: TRBV10-1; J gene: TRBJ2-7; clone size: NA; CDR3 DNA: TGCGCCAGCAGTTGGGACAGAACTAGTGAGCAGTACTTC; CDR3 protein: CASSWDRTSEQYF
D gene: TRBD2; V gene: TRBV6-2/TRBV6-3; J gene: TRBJ2-7; clone size: NA; CDR3 DNA: TGTGCCAGCAGTCTTAGCGGGAGGCCTCCCCTCGAGCAGTACTTC; CDR3 protein: CASSLSGRPPLEQYF
D gene: NA; V gene: TRBV6-5; J gene: TRBJ1-2; clone size: NA; CDR3 DNA: TGTGCCAGCAGGGACACTCTAAACTATGGCTACACCTTC; CDR3 protein: CASRDTLNYGYTF
D gene: TRBD2; V gene: TRBV11-3; J gene: TRBJ2-1; clone size: NA; CDR3 DNA: TGTGCCAGCAGCTTGGGCGGGAGCTCCTACAATGAGCAGTTCTTC; CDR3 protein: CASSLGGSSYNEQFF
D gene: NA; V gene: TRBV4-1; J gene: TRBJ2-6; clone size: NA; CDR3 DNA: TGCGCCAGCACGAGGGCCGCCTCTGGGGCCAACGTCCTGACTTTC; CDR3 protein: CASTRAASGANVLTF
D gene: NA; V gene: TRBV21-1; J gene: TRBJ2-7; clone size: NA; CDR3 DNA: TGTGCCAGCAGCAAAAGACTAGCGGGAGGGCCCGCCTACGAGCAGTACTTC; CDR3 protein: CASSKRLAGGPAYEQYF
D gene: TRBD2; V gene: TRBV4-1; J gene: TRBJ2-2; clone size: NA; CDR3 DNA: TGCGCCAGCAGCCAACTAGCGGGAGGGCGGATCGGGGAGCTGTTTTTT; CDR3 protein: CASSQLAGGRIGELFF